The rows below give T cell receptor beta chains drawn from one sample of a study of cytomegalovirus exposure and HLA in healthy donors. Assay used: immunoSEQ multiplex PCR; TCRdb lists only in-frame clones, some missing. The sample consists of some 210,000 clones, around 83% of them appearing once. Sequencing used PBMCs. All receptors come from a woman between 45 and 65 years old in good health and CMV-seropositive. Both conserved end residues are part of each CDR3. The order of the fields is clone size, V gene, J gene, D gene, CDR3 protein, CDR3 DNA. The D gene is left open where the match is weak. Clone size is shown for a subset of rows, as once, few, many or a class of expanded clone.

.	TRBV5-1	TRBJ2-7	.	CASSVRDNVEQYF	TGCGCCAGCAGCGTCCGGGACAACGTCGAGCAGTACTTC
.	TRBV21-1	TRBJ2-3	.	CASSKAFGRVTDTQYF	TGTGCCAGCAGCAAAGCGTTTGGCAGGGTGACAGATACGCAGTATTTT
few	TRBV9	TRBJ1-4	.	CASSPTGVNEKLFF	TGTGCCAGCAGCCCGACAGGCGTTAATGAAAAACTGTTTTTT
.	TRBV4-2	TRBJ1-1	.	CASSSADRSTEAFF	TGTGCCAGCAGCTCAGCTGACAGGTCCACTGAAGCTTTCTTT
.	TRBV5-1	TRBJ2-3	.	CASSPPSSGSRGDTQYF	TGCGCCAGCAGCCCCCCTTCCTCGGGTTCACGAGGAGATACGCAGTATTTT
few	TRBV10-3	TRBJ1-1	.	CAISEQESNTEAFF	TGTGCCATCAGTGAACAAGAATCGAACACTGAAGCTTTCTTT
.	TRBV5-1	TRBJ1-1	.	CASSLEGRRRTEAFF	TGCGCCAGCAGCTTGGAGGGTCGAAGGAGGACTGAAGCTTTCTTT
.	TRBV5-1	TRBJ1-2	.	CASRPGEEDGYTF	TGCGCCAGCAGGCCGGGGGAGGAGGATGGCTACACCTTC
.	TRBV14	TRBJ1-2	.	CASSPAYDSRGLANYGYTF	TGTGCCAGCAGCCCAGCCTATGACAGCAGAGGACTAGCTAACTATGGCTACACCTTC
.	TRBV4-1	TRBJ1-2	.	CASSQDPPRQSYGYTF	TGCGCCAGCAGCCAAGATCCCCCCCGACAGTCCTATGGCTACACCTTC
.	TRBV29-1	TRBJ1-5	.	CSVAKLQPQHF	TGCAGCGTTGCCAAACTACAGCCCCAGCATTTT
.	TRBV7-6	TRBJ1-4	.	CASSLDRENEKLFF	TGTGCCAGCAGCTTAGACAGAGAGAATGAAAAACTGTTTTTT
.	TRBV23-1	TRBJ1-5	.	CASSQSFFSNQPQHF	TGCGCCAGCAGTCAATCCTTCTTTAGCAATCAGCCCCAGCATTTT
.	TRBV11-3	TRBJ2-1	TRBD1	CASSLDPGTAVDEQFF	TGTGCCAGCAGCTTAGACCCCGGGACAGCGGTGGATGAGCAGTTCTTC
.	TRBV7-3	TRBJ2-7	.	CASSPLPDPGQGGRPYEQYF	TGTGCCAGCAGTCCACTACCGGACCCAGGACAGGGAGGGAGGCCCTACGAGCAGTACTTC
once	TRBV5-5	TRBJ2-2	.	CASSLLQGSTGELFF	TGTGCCAGCAGCTTGTTGCAGGGGAGCACCGGGGAGCTGTTTTTT
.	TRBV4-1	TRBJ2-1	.	CASSQEVADYNEQFF	TGCGCCAGCAGCCAAGAAGTGGCAGACTACAATGAGCAGTTCTTC
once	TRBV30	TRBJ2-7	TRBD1	CAWRMSGQGYEQYF	TGTGCCTGGAGGATGTCGGGACAGGGCTACGAGCAGTACTTC
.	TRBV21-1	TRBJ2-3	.	CASSKALAGPKDTQYF	TGTGCCAGCAGCAAAGCGCTGGCGGGGCCGAAGGATACGCAGTATTTT
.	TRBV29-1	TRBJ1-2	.	CSVSGEGNYGYTF	TGCAGCGTGTCAGGGGAGGGGAACTATGGCTACACCTTC
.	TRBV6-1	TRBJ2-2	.	CASSDGPPGDDTGELFF	TGTGCCAGCAGTGACGGGCCCCCAGGGGACGACACCGGGGAGCTGTTTTTT
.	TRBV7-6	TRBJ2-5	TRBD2	CASSFWPPGTSGGAAPQETQYF	TGTGCCAGCAGCTTTTGGCCCCCCGGGACTAGCGGGGGGGCCGCCCCCCAAGAGACCCAGTACTTC
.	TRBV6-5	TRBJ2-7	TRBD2	CASSYQTGGTYEQYF	TGTGCCAGCAGTTACCAGACGGGAGGGACCTACGAGCAGTACTTC
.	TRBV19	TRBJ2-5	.	CASSPTGSETQYF	TGTGCCAGTAGTCCCACCGGTTCAGAGACCCAGTACTTC
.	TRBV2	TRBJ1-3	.	CASRRDSGNTIYF	TGTGCCAGCAGGAGGGACTCTGGAAACACCATATATTTT
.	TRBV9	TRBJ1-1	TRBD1	CASSGGQLTEAFF	TGTGCCAGCAGCGGGGGACAGCTCACTGAAGCTTTCTTT
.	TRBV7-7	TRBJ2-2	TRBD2	CASSFSGGSNTGELFF	TGTGCCAGCAGCTTTAGCGGGGGATCGAACACCGGGGAGCTGTTTTTT
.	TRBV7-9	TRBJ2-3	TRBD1	CASSDRRSRGLTDTQYF	TGTGCCAGCAGCGACCGGAGGAGCAGGGGGTTGACAGATACGCAGTATTTT
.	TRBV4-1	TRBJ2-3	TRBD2	CASSLLAGASTDTQYF	TGCGCCAGCAGCCTCCTAGCGGGGGCCTCCACAGATACGCAGTATTTT
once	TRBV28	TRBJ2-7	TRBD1	CASNDREGYEQYF	TGTGCCAGCAACGACAGGGAAGGATACGAGCAGTACTTC
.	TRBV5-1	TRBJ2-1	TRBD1	CASSPGTEDEQFF	TGCGCCAGCAGCCCCGGGACAGAGGATGAGCAGTTCTTC
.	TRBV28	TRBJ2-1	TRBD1	CASSTPGTGHNEQFF	TGTGCCAGCAGTACTCCCGGGACAGGACACAATGAGCAGTTCTTC
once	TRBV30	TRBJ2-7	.	CAWTGEYEQYF	TGTGCCTGGACAGGCGAGTACGAGCAGTACTTC
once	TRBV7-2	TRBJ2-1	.	CASSRTGIHEQFF	TGTGCCAGCAGCCGTACAGGGATCCATGAGCAGTTCTTC
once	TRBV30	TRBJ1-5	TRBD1	CAWSTDRGSNQPQHF	TGTGCCTGGAGTACGGACAGGGGTAGCAATCAGCCCCAGCATTTT
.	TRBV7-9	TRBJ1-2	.	CASSLEGVGYGYTF	TGTGCCAGCAGTTTAGAGGGGGTTGGCTATGGCTACACCTTC
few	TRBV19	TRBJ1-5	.	CASSIGSYQPQHF	TGTGCCAGTAGTATTGGGAGCTATCAGCCCCAGCATTTT
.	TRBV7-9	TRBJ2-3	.	CASRSVGAGTDTQYF	TGTGCCAGCAGATCCGTGGGGGCCGGTACAGATACGCAGTATTTT
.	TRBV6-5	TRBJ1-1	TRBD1	CASRGQGDEGTEAFF	TGTGCCAGCAGGGGACAGGGGGATGAAGGCACTGAAGCTTTCTTT
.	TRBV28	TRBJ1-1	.	CASTPEGDTEAFF	TGTGCCAGCACCCCAGAGGGGGACACTGAAGCTTTCTTT
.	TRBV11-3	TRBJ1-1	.	CASSLGGGRGGTEALF	TGTGCCAGCAGCTTGGGAGGGGGACGAGGAGGCACTGAAGCTCTCTTT
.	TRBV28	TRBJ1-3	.	CASSRQSSGNTIYF	TGTGCCAGCAGTAGACAGTCCTCTGGAAACACCATATATTTT